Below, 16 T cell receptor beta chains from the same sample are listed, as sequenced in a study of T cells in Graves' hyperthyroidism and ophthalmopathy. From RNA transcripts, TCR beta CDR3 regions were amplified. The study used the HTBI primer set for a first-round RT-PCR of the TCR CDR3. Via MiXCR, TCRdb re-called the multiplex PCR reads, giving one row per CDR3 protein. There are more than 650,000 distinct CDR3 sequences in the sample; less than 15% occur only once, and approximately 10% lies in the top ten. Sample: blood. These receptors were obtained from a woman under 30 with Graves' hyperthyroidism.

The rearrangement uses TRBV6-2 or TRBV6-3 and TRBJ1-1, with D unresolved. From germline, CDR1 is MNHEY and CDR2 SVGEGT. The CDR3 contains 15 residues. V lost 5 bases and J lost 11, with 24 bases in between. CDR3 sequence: CASSARETLNPGAFF. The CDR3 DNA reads TGTGCCAGCAGTGCCCGGGAGACACTAAACCCCGGGGCTTTCTTT.

The chain's CDR3 is CSAATLGLAGVNEQYF. The CDR3 bases are TGCAGCGCCGCCACTTTAGGGCTAGCGGGAGTCAACGAGCAGTACTTC. The chain is built from TRBV29-1 and TRBJ2-7; 10 bases are shared with TRBD2. With V trimmed by 7 bases and J by 5 bases, 17 bases remained unmatched. The CDR3 runs 16 residues. The V gene's germline CDR1 is SQVTM and CDR2 ANQGSEA.

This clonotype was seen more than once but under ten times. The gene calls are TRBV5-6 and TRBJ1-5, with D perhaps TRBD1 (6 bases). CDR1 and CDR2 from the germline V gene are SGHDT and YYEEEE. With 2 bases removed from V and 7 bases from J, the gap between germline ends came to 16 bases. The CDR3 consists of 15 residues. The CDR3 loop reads CASSFRGGLGQPQHF. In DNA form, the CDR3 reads TGTGCCAGCAGCTTTCGTGGGGGGCTGGGGCAGCCCCAGCATTTT.

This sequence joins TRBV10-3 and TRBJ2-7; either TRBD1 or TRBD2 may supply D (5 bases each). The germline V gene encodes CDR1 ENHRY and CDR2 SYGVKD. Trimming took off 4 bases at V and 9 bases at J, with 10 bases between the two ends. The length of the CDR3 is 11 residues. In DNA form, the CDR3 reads TGTGCCATCAGTGCCGGGGACGGGCAGTACTTC. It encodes CAISAGDGQYF.

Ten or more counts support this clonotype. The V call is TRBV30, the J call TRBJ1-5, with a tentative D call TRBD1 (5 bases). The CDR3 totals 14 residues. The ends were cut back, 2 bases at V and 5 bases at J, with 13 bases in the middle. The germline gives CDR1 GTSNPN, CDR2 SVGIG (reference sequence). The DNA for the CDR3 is TGTGCCTGGAGTACCGGGACGGTTTATCAGCCCCAGCATTTT. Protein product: CAWSTGTVYQPQHF.

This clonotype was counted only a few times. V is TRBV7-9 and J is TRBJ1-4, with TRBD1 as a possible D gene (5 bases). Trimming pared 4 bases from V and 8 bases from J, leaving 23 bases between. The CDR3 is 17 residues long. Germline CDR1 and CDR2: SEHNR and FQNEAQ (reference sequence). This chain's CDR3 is CASSYRVVGRRWEKLFF. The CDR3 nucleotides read TGTGCCAGCAGCTATCGGGTAGTGGGGCGTCGATGGGAAAAACTGTTTTTT.

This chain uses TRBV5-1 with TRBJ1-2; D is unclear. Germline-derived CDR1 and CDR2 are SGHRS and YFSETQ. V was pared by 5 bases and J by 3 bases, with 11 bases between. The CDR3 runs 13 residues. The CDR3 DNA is TGCGCCAGCAGTTACGACGCCCACTATGGCTACACCTTC. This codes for CASSYDAHYGYTF.

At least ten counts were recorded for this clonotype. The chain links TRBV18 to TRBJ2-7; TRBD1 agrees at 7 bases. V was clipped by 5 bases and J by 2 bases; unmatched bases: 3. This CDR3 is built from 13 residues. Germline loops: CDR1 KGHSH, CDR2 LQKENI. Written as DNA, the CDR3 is TGTGCCAGCTCAGGACAGGTGACCTACGAGCAGTACTTC. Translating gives CASSGQVTYEQYF.

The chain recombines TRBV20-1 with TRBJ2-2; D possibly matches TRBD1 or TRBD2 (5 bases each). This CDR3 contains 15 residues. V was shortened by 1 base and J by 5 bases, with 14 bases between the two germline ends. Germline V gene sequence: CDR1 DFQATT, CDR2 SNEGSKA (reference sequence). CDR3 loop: CSARAERRETGELFF. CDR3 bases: TGCAGTGCTAGAGCAGAGCGCAGGGAGACCGGGGAGCTGTTTTTT.

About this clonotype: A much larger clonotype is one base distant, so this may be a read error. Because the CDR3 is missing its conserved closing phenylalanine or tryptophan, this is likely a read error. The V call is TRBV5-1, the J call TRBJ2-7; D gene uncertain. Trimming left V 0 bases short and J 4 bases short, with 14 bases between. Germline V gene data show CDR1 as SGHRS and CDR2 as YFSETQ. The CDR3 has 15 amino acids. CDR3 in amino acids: CASSLAAAWGYEQYL. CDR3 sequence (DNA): TGCGCCAGCAGCTTGGCTGCGGCCTGGGGTTACGAGCAGTACTTG.

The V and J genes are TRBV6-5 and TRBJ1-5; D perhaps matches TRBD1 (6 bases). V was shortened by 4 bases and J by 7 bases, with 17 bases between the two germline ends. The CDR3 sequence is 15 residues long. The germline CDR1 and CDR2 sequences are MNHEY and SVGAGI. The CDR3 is CASSSRQVVKQPQHF. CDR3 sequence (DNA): TGTGCCAGCAGTTCAAGACAGGTGGTAAAGCAGCCCCAGCATTTT.

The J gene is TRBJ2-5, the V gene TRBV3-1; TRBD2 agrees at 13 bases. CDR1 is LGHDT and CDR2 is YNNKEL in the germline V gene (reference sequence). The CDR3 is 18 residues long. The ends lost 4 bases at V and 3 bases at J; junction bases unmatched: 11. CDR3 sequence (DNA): TGTGCCAGCAGCCCCTGGACTAGCGGGAGTACCTTTAAAGAGACCCAGTACTTC. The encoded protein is CASSPWTSGSTFKETQYF.

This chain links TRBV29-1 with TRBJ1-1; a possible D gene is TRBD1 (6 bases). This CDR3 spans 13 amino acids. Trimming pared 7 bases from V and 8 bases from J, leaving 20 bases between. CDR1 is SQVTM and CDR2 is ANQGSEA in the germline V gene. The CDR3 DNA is TGCAGCGCTACCACGGACAGAGTAAAAGAAGCTTTCTTT. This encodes CSATTDRVKEAFF.

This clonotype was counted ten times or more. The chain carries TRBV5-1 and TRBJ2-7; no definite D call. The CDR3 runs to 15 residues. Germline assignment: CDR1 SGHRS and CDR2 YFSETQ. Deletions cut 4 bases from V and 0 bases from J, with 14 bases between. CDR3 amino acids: CASSPVGSVSYEQYF. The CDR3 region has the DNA TGCGCCAGCAGCCCGGTCGGGTCCGTCTCCTACGAGCAGTACTTC.

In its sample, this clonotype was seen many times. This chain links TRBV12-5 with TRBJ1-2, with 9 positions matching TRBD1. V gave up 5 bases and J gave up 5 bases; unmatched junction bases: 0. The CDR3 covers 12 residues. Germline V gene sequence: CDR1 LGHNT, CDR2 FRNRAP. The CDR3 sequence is CASGDRGYGYTF. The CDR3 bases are TGTGCTAGTGGTGACAGGGGGTATGGCTACACCTTC.

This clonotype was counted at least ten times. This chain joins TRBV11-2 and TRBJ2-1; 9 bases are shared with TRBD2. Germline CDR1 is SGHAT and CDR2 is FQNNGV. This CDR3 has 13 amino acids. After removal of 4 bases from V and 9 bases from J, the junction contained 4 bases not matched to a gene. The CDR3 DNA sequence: TGTGCCAGCAGCTCCGGGGGACTAGCTGAGCAGTTCTTC. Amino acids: CASSSGGLAEQFF.